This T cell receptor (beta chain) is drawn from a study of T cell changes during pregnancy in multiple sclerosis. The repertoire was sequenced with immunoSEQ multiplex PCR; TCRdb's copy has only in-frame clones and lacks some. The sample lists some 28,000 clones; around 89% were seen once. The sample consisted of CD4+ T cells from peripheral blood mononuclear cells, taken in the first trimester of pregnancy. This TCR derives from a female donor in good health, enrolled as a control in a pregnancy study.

CDR3 protein: CASSKSGRFLIYNEQFF. DNA of the CDR3: TGTGCCAGCAGCAAATCTGGCAGATTTTTAATTTACAATGAGCAGTTCTTC. This sequence joins TRBV14 and TRBJ2-1, with unresolved D. CDR1 and CDR2 (germline): SGHDN, FVKESK. The CDR3 runs to 17 residues. Trimming shortened V by 5 bases and J by 4 bases, and 21 bases separated the two germline ends.